This TCR beta chain emerged from a study of cytomegalovirus exposure and HLA in healthy donors. The wider study: Among roughly 180 million T cells, an earlier analysis found 90 million to 130 million unique TCR beta sequences. General study results and limits: A list of about 180 TCR beta chains associated with cytomegalovirus was given.

This PCR relied on a set of 60 Vbeta primers and 13 Jbeta primers. TCRdb's copy holds only in-frame clones and misses some; the assay was immunoSEQ multiplex PCR. In the table there are 150,000 to 200,000 clones, roughly 73% of which are singletons. In the case of this clone: What it binds is not known.

The material sequenced was PBMCs. This clonotype was sampled from a man younger than 35 in good health and CMV-seropositive.

CDR3 sequence reads: CAVARTFSDTQYF. CDR3 bases: TGTGCCGTAGCCCGGACTTTTTCAGATACGCAGTATTTT. The chain combines TRBV7-2 with TRBJ2-3, with D possibly matching TRBD2 (5 bases). Trimming pared 11 bases from V and 4 bases from J, leaving 16 bases between. The CDR3 runs 13 residues. CDR1 SGHTA and CDR2 FQGNSA come from the germline V gene. Using reference TRBV7-2 and TRBJ2-3 for the parts outside the CDR3, the full variable domain is GAGVSQSPSNKVTEKGKDVELRCDPISGHTALYWYRQSLGQGLEFLIYFQGNSAPDKSGLPSDRFSAERTGGSVSTLTIQRTQQEDSAVYLCAVARTFSDTQYFGPGTRLTVL.